The 5 T cell receptor beta chains below come from one sample, sequenced in a study of shared clonotypes between healthy human individuals. This table comes from immunoSEQ multiplex PCR, and its TCRdb copy is limited to in-frame clones, with some not included. The sample consists of roughly 2.1 million clones, approximately 94% of them appearing once. CD45RO negativity and positive selection for CCR7 defined naive CD8 cells, a population that excluded terminally differentiated effector memory CD45RA+ cells. Sequenced input: naive CD8+ T cells from PBMCs. These receptors were collected from a man between 18 and 35 years old in good health. Some clones in this sample may be carry-over from other donors' samples.

The chain employs TRBV4-3 and TRBJ2-7; D not resolved. V was cut by 1 base and J by 3 bases, with 10 bases left in between. Germline V gene data show CDR1 as LGHNA and CDR2 as YSLEER. The CDR3 runs 14 residues. The CDR3 nucleotides read TGCGCCAGCAGCCAAGGCGCACCCGGCTACGAGCAGTACTTC. As protein: CASSQGAPGYEQYF.

The chain links TRBV19 to TRBJ1-1; D call uncertain. CDR1 LNHDA and CDR2 SQIVND come from the germline V gene (reference sequence). Trimming removed 8 bases from V and 5 bases from J, with 12 bases in between. The CDR3 length is 12 residues. The CDR3 DNA reads as TGTGCCAGTCATGACGGGGTTACTGAAGCTTTCTTT. It codes for CASHDGVTEAFF.

As to this clone: Other DNA sequences from this sample encode an identical CDR3 as well. This chain joins TRBV27 and TRBJ2-3, with D uncertain. Deletions cut 3 bases from V and 5 bases from J, with 6 bases between. Per germline, CDR1 MNHEY and CDR2 SMNVEV (reference sequence). CDR3 size: 12 residues. CDR3 DNA sequence: TGTGCCAGCAGTTTGGGTAGAGATACGCAGTATTTT. Translated: CASSLGRDTQYF.

This chain connects TRBV10-2 to TRBJ2-5; D remains unclear. Trimming pared 6 bases from V and 2 bases from J, leaving 7 bases between. Germline V gene lookup returns CDR1 WSHSY and CDR2 SAAADI. This CDR3 region has 12 residues. This chain's CDR3 is CASRPSQETQYF. Here the CDR3 DNA reads TGCGCCAGCAGACCCTCACAAGAGACCCAGTACTTC.

The chain links TRBV15 to TRBJ1-5, with unresolved D. This CDR3 has 15 residues. The germline CDR1 and CDR2 sequences are LNHNV and YYDKDF (reference sequence). V was cut by 0 bases and J by 6 bases, with 12 bases left in between. Here the CDR3 reads CATSRDMGLGQPQHF. The DNA for the CDR3 is TGTGCCACCAGCAGAGATATGGGGTTGGGTCAGCCCCAGCATTTT.